This is a list of T cell receptor beta chains from one sample in a study of blood T cell repertoires in COVID-19. Generated by immunoSEQ multiplex PCR, the TCRdb table keeps only in-frame clones and is missing some. The sample consists of 150,000 to 200,000 clones, roughly four fifths of them appearing once. Sequenced material: peripheral blood. Receptors were obtained from a man in his sixties with active or convalescent COVID-19. CDR3s include the opening cysteine and the closing phenylalanine or tryptophan. Each record gives: D gene, V gene, clone size, J gene, CDR3 DNA, CDR3 protein. The D gene is left open where the match is weak. Part of the rows lack a size; the others show once, few, many or a class for expanded clones.

D: TRBD1; V: TRBV5-1; size: NA; J: TRBJ1-1; DNA: TGCGCCAGCAGCTTGGCCGGTACAGGGGGCTCGGTGAACACTGAAGCTTTCTTT; CDR3: CASSLAGTGGSVNTEAFF
D: NA; V: TRBV20-1; size: once; J: TRBJ2-7; DNA: TGCAGTGCTAGCGCGGAGCGGATCCCCTTC; CDR3: CSASAERIPF
D: NA; V: TRBV11-1; size: NA; J: TRBJ1-2; DNA: TGTGCCAGCAGCTTAGACTTGAGACAGGTCTATGGCTACACCTTC; CDR3: CASSLDLRQVYGYTF
D: TRBD1; V: TRBV12-3/TRBV12-4; size: NA; J: TRBJ1-1; DNA: TGTGCCAGCAGTCGCTCAGGGGGCCTTGAAGCTTTCTTT; CDR3: CASSRSGGLEAFF
D: NA; V: TRBV3-1/TRBV3-2; size: NA; J: TRBJ1-3; DNA: TGTGCCAGCAGCCTAGTGGACACCATATATTTT; CDR3: CASSLVDTIYF
D: NA; V: TRBV21-1; size: NA; J: TRBJ1-1; DNA: TGTGCCAGCAGAGGGACAGGGGGGATGTGGACTGAAGCTTTCTTT; CDR3: CASRGTGGMWTEAFF
D: TRBD2; V: TRBV11-2; size: NA; J: TRBJ2-7; DNA: TGTGCCAGCAGCTTTAGGGTGGGACTAGCGAGCGAGCAGTACTTC; CDR3: CASSFRVGLASEQYF
D: TRBD1; V: TRBV5-1; size: few; J: TRBJ2-5; DNA: TGCGCCAGCAGCGAACCGACAGGGGTCGAGACCCAGTACTTC; CDR3: CASSEPTGVETQYF
D: NA; V: TRBV24-1; size: NA; J: TRBJ2-5; DNA: TGTGCCACCAGTGACCCAAGCCCTCCAGAGACCCAGTACTTC; CDR3: CATSDPSPPETQYF
D: NA; V: TRBV6-4; size: once; J: TRBJ1-1; DNA: TGTGCCAGCAGTGCGGATGAGGACACTGAAGCTTTCTTT; CDR3: CASSADEDTEAFF
D: NA; V: TRBV28; size: NA; J: TRBJ1-1; DNA: TGTGCCAGCAGTTTTGGGGGGGCTGAAGCTTTCTTT; CDR3: CASSFGGAEAFF
D: NA; V: TRBV6-4; size: NA; J: TRBJ1-6; DNA: TGTGCCAGCAGTTTGGGGGAGGGGTCACCCCTCCACTTT; CDR3: CASSLGEGSPLHF
D: TRBD1; V: TRBV13; size: NA; J: TRBJ1-1; DNA: TGTGCCAGCAGCTACACAGGGGCTGCGAACACTGAAGCTTTCTTT; CDR3: CASSYTGAANTEAFF
D: TRBD2; V: TRBV28; size: NA; J: TRBJ2-3; DNA: TGTGCCAGCAGTTTAGGCGCCCTTGCGGGAGGCATAGATACGCAGTATTTT; CDR3: CASSLGALAGGIDTQYF
D: NA; V: TRBV5-1; size: NA; J: TRBJ1-1; DNA: TGCGCCAGCAGCTTGAAGGAGATGAACACTGAAGCTTTCTTT; CDR3: CASSLKEMNTEAFF
D: TRBD1; V: TRBV10-2; size: NA; J: TRBJ2-4; DNA: TGCGCCAGCAGAGGGACAGGCGAGAACAACATTCAGTACTTC; CDR3: CASRGTGENNIQYF
D: TRBD1; V: TRBV3-1/TRBV3-2; size: NA; J: TRBJ2-2; DNA: TGTGCCAGCAGCCATAAAGGGGGCTCCGGGGAGCTGTTTTTT; CDR3: CASSHKGGSGELFF
D: NA; V: TRBV3-1/TRBV3-2; size: NA; J: TRBJ1-3; DNA: TGTGCCAGCAGCCAAGTGGGAGGGATCGTTGGAAACACCATATATTTT; CDR3: CASSQVGGIVGNTIYF
D: NA; V: TRBV6-1; size: NA; J: TRBJ2-7; DNA: TGTGCCAGCAGTGAAATTAGTATACAGGGTGGTAACGAGCAGTACTTC; CDR3: CASSEISIQGGNEQYF
D: TRBD1; V: TRBV10-3; size: NA; J: TRBJ1-5; DNA: TGTGCCATCAGTGTGGGGACAGGGGATCGGCCCCAGCATTTT; CDR3: CAISVGTGDRPQHF
D: TRBD2; V: TRBV25-1; size: NA; J: TRBJ2-3; DNA: TGTGCCAGCAGTGACCCCCGAGTAGCGGGGCCCACAGATACGCAGTATTTT; CDR3: CASSDPRVAGPTDTQYF
D: NA; V: TRBV5-8; size: NA; J: TRBJ1-5; DNA: TGTGCCAGCAGCTTGGGGGCGGGGTCGAGCAATCAGCCCCAGCATTTT; CDR3: CASSLGAGSSNQPQHF
D: TRBD2; V: TRBV28; size: once; J: TRBJ2-5; DNA: TGTGCCAGCAGAGGGAGTAGCGGGAGAATGGGAGAGACCCAGTACTTC; CDR3: CASRGSSGRMGETQYF
D: NA; V: TRBV2; size: few; J: TRBJ1-4; DNA: TGTGCCAGCAGTGAACAGGGCCTAGATGAAAAACTGTTTTTT; CDR3: CASSEQGLDEKLFF
D: NA; V: TRBV20-1; size: once; J: TRBJ2-3; DNA: TGCAGTGCTAGTGACCCAAGCGGAGAACTCACAGATACGCAGTATTTT; CDR3: CSASDPSGELTDTQYF
D: TRBD2; V: TRBV19; size: NA; J: TRBJ2-7; DNA: TGTGCCAGTAGTTTGAGGGGAGGGTACGAGCAGTACTTC; CDR3: CASSLRGGYEQYF
D: NA; V: TRBV5-1; size: NA; J: TRBJ1-3; DNA: TGCGCCAGCAGCGTGGGGCTGTTCGGAAACACCATATATTTT; CDR3: CASSVGLFGNTIYF
D: TRBD1; V: TRBV2; size: few; J: TRBJ2-7; DNA: TGTGCCAGCACAGGGACAGGGCGCTTACAATTC; CDR3: CASTGTGRLQF
D: NA; V: TRBV3-1/TRBV3-2; size: NA; J: TRBJ2-5; DNA: TGTGCCAGCAGCCAAGCACAGGCCCAAGAGACCCAGTACTTC; CDR3: CASSQAQAQETQYF
D: TRBD2; V: TRBV3-1/TRBV3-2; size: NA; J: TRBJ2-4; DNA: TGTGCCAGCAGCCTCGGACTAGCGGGAGGGGACATAGCCAAAAACATTCAGTACTTC; CDR3: CASSLGLAGGDIAKNIQYF
D: TRBD2; V: TRBV4-1; size: NA; J: TRBJ2-7; DNA: TGCGCCAGCAGCCAACAGGGCGGGAGTGGCTACGAGCAGTACTTC; CDR3: CASSQQGGSGYEQYF
D: NA; V: TRBV4-2; size: NA; J: TRBJ2-2; DNA: TGTGCCAGCAGCCCACTAGCAGATCACCCGAACACCGGGGAGCTGTTTTTT; CDR3: CASSPLADHPNTGELFF
D: NA; V: TRBV5-1; size: NA; J: TRBJ1-1; DNA: TGCGCCAGCAGCTTGCCCGATTTGGGACAGAACACTGAAGCTTTCTTT; CDR3: CASSLPDLGQNTEAFF
D: TRBD2; V: TRBV9; size: NA; J: TRBJ2-3; DNA: TGTGCCAGCAGCGTACGAGCGGGGAACACAGATACGCAGTATTTT; CDR3: CASSVRAGNTDTQYF
D: TRBD2; V: TRBV5-1; size: NA; J: TRBJ2-1; DNA: TGCGCCAGCAGCTGGACTAGCGGGACAGGCAATGAGCAGTTCTTC; CDR3: CASSWTSGTGNEQFF
D: NA; V: TRBV3-1/TRBV3-2; size: NA; J: TRBJ1-4; DNA: TGTGCCAGCAGCCAAGAACGATTTTTAGCAACTAATGAAAAACTGTTTTTT; CDR3: CASSQERFLATNEKLFF
D: NA; V: TRBV3-1/TRBV3-2; size: NA; J: TRBJ1-2; DNA: TGTGCCAGCAGAGACGGACAGACACCACGCCCCACCTATGGCTACACCTTC; CDR3: CASRDGQTPRPTYGYTF
D: NA; V: TRBV5-1; size: few; J: TRBJ1-3; DNA: TGCGCCAGCAGCTGGTCGCAGGGCCTGGCTGGAAACACCATATATTTT; CDR3: CASSWSQGLAGNTIYF
D: TRBD1; V: TRBV5-1; size: NA; J: TRBJ2-7; DNA: TGCGCCAGCAGCGCAACTGGACAGGGGGCTACGGAGCAGTACTTC; CDR3: CASSATGQGATEQYF
D: TRBD2; V: TRBV29-1; size: NA; J: TRBJ2-1; DNA: TGCAGCGTTGAGCCTGTCTCGGGAGGCTACAATGAGCAGTTCTTC; CDR3: CSVEPVSGGYNEQFF
D: NA; V: TRBV4-2; size: NA; J: TRBJ2-2; DNA: TGTGCCACCTCTCCGGGTACTAACACCGGGGAGCTGTTTTTT; CDR3: CATSPGTNTGELFF
D: NA; V: TRBV5-6; size: NA; J: TRBJ2-4; DNA: TGTGCCAGCAGCTTGGGACAGTTAGCCAAAAACATTCAGTACTTC; CDR3: CASSLGQLAKNIQYF
D: TRBD1; V: TRBV7-2; size: few; J: TRBJ2-2; DNA: TGTGCCAGCAGCCCGGGACAGGGGAACGGGGAGCTGTTTTTT; CDR3: CASSPGQGNGELFF
D: NA; V: TRBV6-5; size: NA; J: TRBJ1-1; DNA: TGTGCCAGCAGTCGGACTGAAGCTTTCTTT; CDR3: CASSRTEAFF
D: TRBD2; V: TRBV7-6; size: NA; J: TRBJ2-7; DNA: TGTGCCAGCAGCGCCGAAACTAGCGGGGGCTCCTACGAGCAGTACTTC; CDR3: CASSAETSGGSYEQYF
D: TRBD1; V: TRBV7-9; size: NA; J: TRBJ1-5; DNA: TGTGCCAGCAGCTATGACAGGGGAAATCAGCCCCAGCATTTT; CDR3: CASSYDRGNQPQHF
D: NA; V: TRBV6-5; size: NA; J: TRBJ1-1; DNA: TGTGCCAGCAGTCCCGGGGGGCTTGTGAACACTGAAGCTTTCTTT; CDR3: CASSPGGLVNTEAFF
D: NA; V: TRBV10-3; size: NA; J: TRBJ2-1; DNA: TGTGCCATCAGGGACCCCGGACTAACTTACAATGAGCAGTTCTTC; CDR3: CAIRDPGLTYNEQFF
D: TRBD1; V: TRBV2; size: NA; J: TRBJ2-7; DNA: TGTGCCAGCAGTGAAAGCCCGGGACAGGGCTACGAGCAGTACTTC; CDR3: CASSESPGQGYEQYF
D: TRBD2; V: TRBV5-1; size: NA; J: TRBJ2-5; DNA: TGCGCCAGCAGCTTCGGGGGGTCCCAAGAGACCCAGTACTTC; CDR3: CASSFGGSQETQYF